This T cell receptor (beta chain) was captured by sequencing in a study of identical twins. V shed 4 bases, J shed 2 bases, and the junction held 12 bases outside the gene matches. This CDR3 is built from 16 residues. Germline V gene data show CDR1 as SGHDT and CDR2 as YYEEEE. TCRdb fed the 5' RACE reads into MiXCR, producing one record per CDR3 protein. The repertoire consists of over 550,000 distinct CDR3 sequences, with about 7.6% occurring once and the leading ten covering 1.6%. These same data were also listed under a study on yellow fever vaccine responses in identical twins.

Sequencing used PBMCs. This receptor was taken from a woman under 30 in good health. The V call is TRBV5-6, the J call TRBJ2-7, with TRBD1 matching 7 bases. CDR3 sequence: CASSVGPPGTAYEQYV. CDR3 coding DNA: TGTGCCAGCAGCGTGGGGCCCCCCGGGACAGCCTACGAGCAGTACGTC.